Presented here are 8 T cell receptor beta chains from one specimen sequenced in a study of shared clonotypes between healthy human individuals. Generated by immunoSEQ multiplex PCR, the TCRdb table keeps only in-frame clones and is missing some. The profile shows roughly 2.1 million clones, more than 85% of them singletons. Terminally differentiated effector memory CD45RA+ cells were excluded from the naive CD8 cells, which were CD45RO-negative and positively selected for CCR7. Sequenced: naive CD8+ T cells from PBMCs. The receptors derive from a man younger than 35 in good health. Some clones in this sample may be carry-over from other donors' samples.

J is TRBJ2-1 and V is TRBV30; the match to TRBD2 covers 7 bases. Per germline, CDR1 GTSNPN and CDR2 SVGIG (reference sequence). V dropped 1 base and J dropped 1; count of bases not matched to a gene: 10. CDR3 size: 17 residues. The CDR3 DNA follows: TGTGCCTGGAGTGGGACCGGACTAGAACTGTCCTACAATGAGCAGTTCTTC. Translated: CAWSGTGLELSYNEQFF.

The chain employs TRBV5-6 and TRBJ1-2; D gene ambiguous. Trimming stripped 2 bases from V and 0 bases from J, with 17 bases between. CDR1 is SGHDT and CDR2 is YYEEEE in the germline V gene. The CDR3 runs 17 residues. CDR3 DNA sequence: TGTGCCAGCAGCTTCGGCCCTCAAGTCTCGGCTAACTATGGCTACACCTTC. Its translation: CASSFGPQVSANYGYTF.

The rearrangement uses TRBV7-6 and TRBJ2-2, with TRBD2 as a possible D gene (6 bases). This CDR3 region has 16 residues. Germline loops: CDR1 SGHVS, CDR2 FNYEAQ. V lost 1 base, J lost 7 bases, and 16 bases lay in between. The CDR3 bases are TGTGCCAGCAGCTTAGAATATGGCGGGATGGACGGGGAGCTGTTTTTT. Amino acid sequence: CASSLEYGGMDGELFF. Full variable domain (missing parts from reference TRBV7-6 and TRBJ2-2): GAGVSQSPRYKVTKRGQDVALRCDPISGHVSLYWYRQALGQGPEFLTYFNYEAQQDKSGLPNDRFSAERPEGSISTLTIQRTEQRDSAMYRCASSLEYGGMDGELFFGEGSRLTVL.

V gene TRBV27 combines with J gene TRBJ2-3; either TRBD1 or TRBD2 may supply D (5 bases each). V lost 9 bases to trimming and J lost 1 base, with 11 bases between them. Germline V gene data show CDR1 as MNHEY and CDR2 as SMNVEV (reference sequence). The CDR3 length is 13 residues. The CDR3 coding sequence is TGTGCCAGTGGGGGAGTAGGCACAGATACGCAGTATTTT. This gives the protein CASGGVGTDTQYF.

This clone has a single count. The chain carries TRBV6-1 and TRBJ2-7, with D perhaps TRBD2 (5 bases). Between the trimmed V and J ends, which lost 1 base and 2 bases, there was a span of 9 bases. CDR3 size: 14 residues. CDR1 and CDR2 from the germline V gene are MNHNS and SASEGT. CDR3 protein: CASSEGREPYEQYF. CDR3 DNA sequence: TGTGCCAGCAGTGAAGGCCGGGAACCCTACGAGCAGTACTTC.

This chain uses TRBV18 with TRBJ2-5, with TRBD1 matching over 11 bases. The CDR3 loop spans 18 amino acids. Germline V gene sequence: CDR1 KGHSH, CDR2 LQKENI. V trimming: 3 bases; J trimming: 4 bases; junction bases outside the gene matches: 13. The CDR3 sequence is CASSPRDSDRGLRETQYF. CDR3 nucleotide sequence: TGTGCCAGCTCACCGCGGGACTCGGACAGGGGGCTTCGAGAGACCCAGTACTTC. The variable domain in full, with the rest retrieved from reference TRBV18 and TRBJ2-5, is NAGVMQNPRHLVRRRGQEARLRCSPMKGHSHVYWYRQLPEEGLKFMVYLQKENIIDESGMPKERFSAEFPKEGPSILRIQQVVRGDSAAYFCASSPRDSDRGLRETQYFGPGTRLLVL.

The J gene is TRBJ2-1, the V gene TRBV9; 7 bases align to TRBD2. The CDR3 is made up of 16 amino acids. V trimming: 4 bases; J trimming: 3 bases; junction bases outside the gene matches: 10. Per the germline V gene, CDR1 is SGDLS and CDR2 is YYNGEE. In DNA, the CDR3 is TGTGCCAGCAGCCCACGCCCAGCGGGAAGCTACAATGAGCAGTTCTTC. Its translation: CASSPRPAGSYNEQFF.

CDR3 bases: TGTGCCAGCAGTGGACAGGGGAGGGAGAGTCAGCCCCAGCATTTT. It encodes CASSGQGRESQPQHF. The chain has TRBV27 and TRBJ1-5, with 9 bases that match TRBD1. Germline CDR1 and CDR2: MNHEY and SMNVEV (reference sequence). This CDR3 contains 15 residues. The V gene end was trimmed by 5 bases and the J gene end by 6 bases; junction bases not matched to a gene: 8.